What follows are 2 T cell receptor beta chains derived from one specimen sequenced in a study of shared clonotypes between healthy human individuals. TCRdb's copy holds only in-frame clones and misses some; the assay was immunoSEQ multiplex PCR. The sample comprises about 2.3 million clones, under 95% of which are singletons, and 0.37% rests with the top ten. The sample consisted of naive CD4+ T cells from PBMCs. Regarding subset: CD45RA+ positively selected. These receptors were obtained from a man between 18 and 35 years old in good health. Some clones in this sample may be carry-over from other donors' samples.

A word on this clone: The same CDR3 also results from other DNA sequences found in this sample. The chain recombines TRBV7-3 with TRBJ2-5; D unclear. Germline V gives CDR1 SGHTA, CDR2 FQGTGA. V was cut by 5 bases and J by 1 base, with 8 bases left in between. The CDR3 has 13 amino acids. The CDR3 loop reads CASSPRPQETQYF. The CDR3 bases are TGTGCCAGCAGCCCCCGTCCCCAAGAGACCCAGTACTTC.

In this sample, this clone turned up a few times. This chain links TRBV30 with TRBJ1-1; D unclear. The CDR3 has 14 amino acids. Trimming shortened V by 2 bases and J by 1 base, and 11 bases separated the two germline ends. Looked up from germline, CDR1 is GTSNPN and CDR2 is SVGIG (reference sequence). CDR3 amino acids: CAWSMGTGNTEAFF. The CDR3 DNA follows: TGTGCCTGGAGTATGGGTACGGGGAACACTGAAGCTTTCTTT.